Reported below is one T cell receptor (beta chain). The antigen remains undetermined. The CDR3 extends over 14 amino acids. The V and J ends lost 6 bases and 2 bases respectively, with 12 bases between them. The germline gives CDR1 SGHTA, CDR2 FQGNSA. The sample originates from a study of cytotoxic CD8 clonotypes in ibrutinib-treated CLL. General observations from the study: While tracking circulating CD8+ T-cell counts, baseline clonality exceeded that of age-matched healthy donors.

Only in-frame clones appear in the TCRdb table, and some are missing; sequencing was by immunoSEQ multiplex PCR. Of fewer than 200,000 clones in the sample, approximately 80% are singletons; the top ten hold roughly 4.5%. This rearrangement joins TRBV7-2 to TRBJ2-3; D gene ambiguous. This specimen consisted of PBMCs, obtained after 24 months of ibrutinib treatment. The TCR comes from a human donor with chronic lymphocytic leukemia. CDR3 nucleotides: TGTGCCAGCAGGCTACGCATCCCCACAGATACGCAGTATTTT. The encoded protein is CASRLRIPTDTQYF.